This T cell receptor (beta chain) derives from a study of CD8 T cells in Susac syndrome (dated by TCRdb to between 2018 and 2020). With respect to the entire study: Whether CD8+ T cell activation and differentiation in Susac syndrome was antigen driven was tested using repertoire sequencing. Study-level results and caveats: The number of individuals in the TCR sequencing and HLA analysis was acknowledged as relatively small.

RNA was extracted using the RNeasy kit, and roughly 0.45 to 1 microgram was reverse transcribed with random hexamers. The immunoSEQ multiplex PCR assay, which covers 54 Vbeta and 13 Jbeta segments, was used to amplify TCR beta CDR3 regions. Bias from PCR amplification was corrected by using a synthetic template baseline for primer optimization and for computational correction. The original methods were these. Reads were annotated to V, D and J genes per IMGT and analyzed with immunoSEQ Analyzer, keeping only productive sequences. To calculate clonality, Shannon entropy was normalized by log2 of the number of productive unique sequences and then subtracted from one. For each patient and control, public and private clones were evaluated within the 100 most prevalent clones. Clones were defined as Susac-specific when absent from the healthy and MS cohorts, from over a thousand published viral clones and from other ImmuneACCESS disease sequences. The public reads were quality trimmed at Q25 with fastp and then assembled into clones with MiXCR by TCRdb, keeping productive beta chains. Rows matching on CDR3 protein sequence are summarized as one entry with the most common DNA and genes. The authors' filters were not applied to this entry. Recorded for this sample are about 200,000 distinct CDR3 sequences; more than 90% of them occurred a single time. The ten largest make up about 0.087% of the sample.

With regard to this clonotype: Its antigen is unknown. The sample holds no much larger clone one base away, and base qualities are not on file.

High-throughput TCR beta sequencing profiled peripheral blood CD8+ and CD4+ T cells from healthy donors, Susac syndrome patients and multiple sclerosis patients. The multiple sclerosis controls were treatment-naive patients whose relapsing-remitting disease, either stable or active, fulfilled the revised McDonald criteria. Bulk CD8+ and CD4+ T cells were purified by magnetic negative isolation, while CD8+ TEMRA cells were enriched using FACS. Blood was drawn into EDTA tubes, processed within 24 hours, and PBMCs were isolated by density gradient centrifugation. PBMCs intended for TCR sequencing were cryopreserved in liquid nitrogen and thawed later in a water bath at 37 degrees C. A purity of at least 90% was achieved for sorted or isolated CD4+, CD8+ and CD8+ TEMRA cells. V trim: 8 bases; J trim: 10 bases; unmatched bases: 18. Reading the germline V gene (reference sequence) gives CDR1 MNHEY and CDR2 SMNVEV. The CDR3 covers 17 residues, taking in both the cysteine and the phenylalanine. Only the CDR3 region is kept as DNA, spanning 51 bases read in frame from base 1.

Sample: CD4+ T cells from PBMCs. The sequence links TRBV27 to TRBJ1-5; TRBD1 agrees with 12 junctional bases. This receptor was obtained from a human donor with multiple sclerosis. CDR3 sequence: CASASASGQGAREPQHF. The DNA sequence is as follows: TGTGCCAGCGCCTCTGCTTCGGGACAGGGGGCGCGGGAACCCCAGCATTTT.